The clone carrying this T cell receptor beta chain appeared a single time. Two negative PCRs, clearance, or symptom resolution characterized the recovered Cohort 3 donors. This specimen belongs to a study of blood T cell repertoires in COVID-19. This CDR3 is 17 amino acids long. CDR1 is MNHEY, CDR2 SVGEGT, per germline. With 0 bases removed from V and 0 bases from J, the gap between germline ends came to 12 bases. Clones were read by immunoSEQ multiplex PCR, and TCRdb kept only the in-frame ones, dropping some. Altogether fewer than 250,000 clones are present, approximately 84% being singletons, with the ten largest covering approximately 1.8%.

This sequence was found in a man aged 60 to 69 who had recovered from COVID-19. Sequencing was carried out using PBMCs or T cells enriched from blood (not recorded which). This chain links TRBV6-2 or TRBV6-3 with TRBJ2-1; TRBD1 is a possible D gene (5 bases). The CDR3 nucleotides read TGTGCCAGCAGTTACTCTTTAGGGGATCGCTCCTACAATGAGCAGTTCTTC. This codes for CASSYSLGDRSYNEQFF.